A single sample is the source of the 2 T cell receptor beta chains below, sequenced in a study of blood T cells in healthy people across ages. Using a J-beta primer mix together with a sample-barcoded 5' primer, a second PCR was run for about 6 to 12 cycles. Each CDR3 protein gets one entry after TCRdb re-called the 5' RACE reads with MiXCR. The repertoire holds approximately 900,000 distinct CDR3 sequences, 25% to 35% seen once, with about 10% in the top ten. These sequences were also reported in another study, on T cells of mothers and their children.

Sequenced: blood. Receptors were obtained from a woman aged 40 to 49 in good health.

The J gene is TRBJ1-2, the V gene TRBV12-3 or TRBV12-4; D possibly corresponds to TRBD1 (5 bases). This CDR3 region has 12 residues. Trimming cost V 3 bases and J 10 bases, with 12 bases left between them. The CDR3 sequence is CASSFRGGVYTF. The DNA for the CDR3 is TGTGCCAGCAGTTTTCGGGGCGGCGTCTACACCTTC.

The genes are TRBV4-1 and TRBJ1-2; a possible D gene is TRBD1 (6 bases). Germline CDR1 MGHRA, CDR2 YSYEKL. V gave up 1 base and J gave up 0 bases, with 12 bases separating them. There are 16 residues in the CDR3. CDR3 protein: CASSQAGAGANYGYTF. The CDR3 nucleotides read TGCGCCAGCAGCCAAGCGGGGGCAGGAGCTAACTATGGCTACACCTTC.